The 9 T cell receptor beta chains listed next were all sequenced from one sample in a study of blood T cell repertoires in COVID-19. The protocol was immunoSEQ multiplex PCR, while the TCRdb copy is restricted to in-frame clones and leaves out a portion. The repertoire holds tens of thousands of clones, with roughly four fifths as singletons. The specimen was peripheral blood. The source is a human donor in a cohort sampled during active COVID-19.

In its sample, this clone was seen a few times. This chain links TRBV9 with TRBJ1-1, with 8 bases that match TRBD1. The V and J ends lost 2 bases and 1 base, in that order; junction bases with no gene match: 4. Germline-derived CDR1 and CDR2 are SGDLS and YYNGEE. CDR3 size: 15 residues. CDR3 nucleotide sequence: TGTGCCAGCAGCGTCGGGACAGGATCGAACACTGAAGCTTTCTTT. This encodes CASSVGTGSNTEAFF. Full variable domain (remainder filled in from reference TRBV9 and TRBJ1-1): DSGVTQTPKHLITATGQRVTLRCSPRSGDLSVYWYQQSLDQGLQFLIQYYNGEERAKGNILERFSAQQFPDLHSELNLSSLELGDSALYFCASSVGTGSNTEAFFGQGTRLTVV.

V and J are TRBV7-2 and TRBJ2-7; 11 bases match TRBD2. Germline trimming cut 5 bases from V and 1 base from J; bases unmatched to any gene: 4. This CDR3 has 15 residues. The V gene's germline CDR1 is SGHTA and CDR2 FQGNSA. The CDR3 loop is CASSMTSGVSYEQYF. In DNA form, the CDR3 reads TGTGCCAGCAGCATGACTAGCGGGGTATCCTACGAGCAGTACTTC.

This clone turned up a few times. The rearrangement links TRBV7-2 to TRBJ2-3, with a possible D match to TRBD2 (5 bases). The germline V gene has CDR1 SGHTA and CDR2 FQGNSA. CDR3 length equals 15 residues. Trimming took off 8 bases at V and 2 bases at J, with 17 bases between the two ends. The CDR3 protein is CASSEGPHPTDTQYF. In DNA, the CDR3 is TGTGCCAGCTCCGAGGGCCCTCACCCCACAGATACGCAGTATTTT. The full variable domain, its missing parts supplied by reference TRBV7-2 and TRBJ2-3, is GAGVSQSPSNKVTEKGKDVELRCDPISGHTALYWYRQSLGQGLEFLIYFQGNSAPDKSGLPSDRFSAERTGGSVSTLTIQRTQQEDSAVYLCASSEGPHPTDTQYFGPGTRLTVL.

This chain uses TRBV3-1 (or the pseudogene TRBV3-2) with TRBJ2-2; no reliable D call. The germline V and J ends were trimmed by 4 bases and 7 bases, with 13 bases remaining between them. Germline V gives CDR1 LGHDT, CDR2 YNNKEL (reference sequence). CDR3 length: 14 amino acids. The CDR3 region has the DNA TGTGCCAGCAGCCGCGGTAGCCTGGGCGGGGAGCTGTTTTTT. This translates into CASSRGSLGGELFF.

The gene calls are TRBV3-1 (or the pseudogene TRBV3-2) and TRBJ2-2; no reliable D call. Germline V gene data show CDR1 as LGHDT and CDR2 as YNNKEL (reference sequence). V was shortened by 0 bases and J by 6 bases, with 8 bases between the two germline ends. The CDR3 runs to 14 residues. The CDR3 DNA is TGTGCCAGCAGCCAAGACTTGGTAGCCGGGGAGCTGTTTTTT. This codes for CASSQDLVAGELFF.

The chain joins TRBV19 to TRBJ2-7; D is possibly TRBD2 (7 bases). V lost 3 bases, J lost 2 bases, and 11 bases lay in between. Germline CDR1 is LNHDA and CDR2 is SQIVND (reference sequence). The CDR3 totals 14 residues. Written as DNA, the CDR3 is TGTGCCAGTAGTATCGGGGGGCAGACCTACGAGCAGTACTTC. Translated: CASSIGGQTYEQYF.

The chain's CDR3 is CASSTGTGEQYF. The CDR3 nucleotides read TGTGCCAGTAGTACCGGGACAGGCGAGCAGTACTTC. The V and J genes are TRBV19 and TRBJ2-7; 8 bases line up with TRBD1. Germline V gene data show CDR1 as LNHDA and CDR2 as SQIVND (reference sequence). The V and J ends lost 4 bases and 6 bases, in that order; junction bases with no gene match: 2. CDR3 size: 12 residues. The full variable domain, completed using reference TRBV19 and TRBJ2-7, is DGGITQSPKYLFRKEGQNVTLSCEQNLNHDAMYWYRQDPGQGLRLIYYSQIVNDFQKGDIAEGYSVSREKKESFPLTVTSAQKNPTAFYLCASSTGTGEQYFGPGTRLTVT.

This clone showed up just a few times. CDR3 protein: CASSPVSFFSYNEQFF. The CDR3, as DNA: TGTGCCAGCAGCCCAGTTTCATTCTTCTCCTACAATGAGCAGTTCTTC. The rearrangement joins TRBV28 to TRBJ2-1; the D is unclear. Trimming took 6 bases from V and 0 from J, leaving 15 bases between them. The CDR3 extends over 16 amino acids. Germline-derived CDR1 and CDR2 are MDHEN and SYDVKM.

The chain uses TRBV5-5 and TRBJ1-1, with D possibly being TRBD1 (6 bases). Germline CDR1 SGHKS, CDR2 YYEKEE (reference sequence). The length of the CDR3 is 15 residues. V dropped 3 bases and J dropped 1 base, with 13 bases sitting between them. DNA for the CDR3: TGTGCCAGCAGCTCACACCCGGGACAGAACACTGAAGCTTTCTTT. It specifies CASSSHPGQNTEAFF.